In its sample, the clone carrying this T cell receptor (beta chain) was seen a few times. The V gene's germline CDR1 is MDHEN and CDR2 SYDVKM. Losses at the gene ends were 11 bases for V and 1 base for J; bases not matched to a gene: 12. There are 15 residues in the CDR3. The record originates from a study of blood T cell repertoires in COVID-19. The repertoire was sequenced with immunoSEQ multiplex PCR; TCRdb's copy has only in-frame clones and lacks some. The profile covers 75,000 to 100,000 clones, with over 70% appearing a single time and roughly 10% taken by the ten largest. This receptor was taken from a woman of 80 years or more with acute or convalescent COVID-19. The chain uses TRBV28 and TRBJ1-1; the match to TRBD1 covers 8 bases. Source material: peripheral blood. The CDR3 DNA is TGTGCCGGTTCAAGACAGGGGAAAACGAACACTGAAGCTTTCTTT. Its translation: CAGSRQGKTNTEAFF.